This T cell receptor (beta chain) emerged from a study of spatial heterogeneity in lung cancer. General study findings and limits: Intratumoral expanded alpha and beta TCR counts were found to track tumor mutation counts. Estimates put coverage of tumor T cells 5.5% to 8% for alpha and approximately 14% for beta chains.

TCRdb re-called the 5' RACE reads with MiXCR, one entry per CDR3 protein. The table records around 100,000 distinct CDR3 sequences, approximately 4.4% of them present only once. Trimming took off 0 bases at V and 4 bases at J, with 7 bases between the two ends. The CDR3 is made up of 13 amino acids. Germline V gives CDR1 SGHRS, CDR2 YFSETQ. The table lists this clonotype with a few counts. What it binds is unknown. The time point was: sample taken at primary tumor resection. Untreated early-stage non-small cell lung cancer patients, approximately 79 in total, were the donors. Sample: lung tumor tissue, taken at surgery. The chain has TRBV5-1 and TRBJ2-5, with unresolved D. The receptor was derived from a male donor with early-stage non-small cell lung cancer. Here the CDR3 reads CASSLAVGETQYF. Written as DNA, the CDR3 is TGCGCCAGCAGCTTGGCGGTCGGAGAGACCCAGTACTTC.